A selection of T cell receptor beta chains follows, all from one sample in a study of T cell responses to AZD1222 COVID-19 vaccine. Clones were read by immunoSEQ multiplex PCR, and TCRdb kept only the in-frame ones, dropping some. This table holds about 100,000 clones, approximately 92% found once. Sequencing used peripheral blood, obtained on day 0 of AZD1222 vaccination. These receptors originate from an adult in good health. Each CDR3 is given with its conserved first and last residue. The D gene is left open where the match is weak. Not all rows give a size; the values are once, few, many and, for expanded clones, a class.

DNA	CDR3	size	D	J	V
TGTGCCAGTAGTATCGGACAGAGAAACTATGGCTACACCTTC	CASSIGQRNYGYTF	once	NA	TRBJ1-2	TRBV19
TGTGCCAGCAGCCAAGATCGCGGCAATCAGCCCCAGCATTTT	CASSQDRGNQPQHF	NA	NA	TRBJ1-5	TRBV3-1/TRBV3-2
TGTGCCAGCAGTTTGGGACAGCATTACAATCAGCCCCAGCATTTT	CASSLGQHYNQPQHF	NA	TRBD1	TRBJ1-5	TRBV27
TGTGCCAGCAGTCTGGGGGTTTCCTACGAGCAGTACTTC	CASSLGVSYEQYF	once	NA	TRBJ2-7	TRBV28
TGTGCCAGCAGTTTATCGAACGGTTACACTGAAGCTTTCTTT	CASSLSNGYTEAFF	NA	NA	TRBJ1-1	TRBV27
TGTGCCAGCAGTGTAGCGACAGGGAATCAGCCCCAGCATTTT	CASSVATGNQPQHF	NA	TRBD1	TRBJ1-5	TRBV2
TGTGCCATCAGTGAGTCCAGGGGTCAGCAAGAGACCCAGTACTTC	CAISESRGQQETQYF	once	NA	TRBJ2-5	TRBV10-3
TGTGCCAGCAGCTTAAACGGGTACAGTGAGCAGTTCTTC	CASSLNGYSEQFF	once	NA	TRBJ2-1	TRBV11-3
TGTGCCAGCAGCTTAGTTGGCGGGGGGTCATGGAATGAGCAGTTCTTC	CASSLVGGGSWNEQFF	NA	TRBD2	TRBJ2-1	TRBV7-9
TGTGCCAGCAGTTACTCGCGGGGACGCTATGGCTACACCTTC	CASSYSRGRYGYTF	NA	NA	TRBJ1-2	TRBV6-5
TGTGCCTGGAGTACCAACACAGGGGACCGTGAAAAACTGTTTTTT	CAWSTNTGDREKLFF	NA	TRBD1	TRBJ1-4	TRBV30
TGTGCCAGCAGCCATGCGACAGGGGAGAGGAGCACTGAAGCTTTCTTT	CASSHATGERSTEAFF	NA	TRBD1	TRBJ1-1	TRBV7-9
TGTGCCAGCTCACCCTCGGCCGAGACCCAGTACTTC	CASSPSAETQYF	NA	NA	TRBJ2-5	TRBV18
TGTGCCAGCAGCCAGGACAGGGGAGATACGCAGTATTTT	CASSQDRGDTQYF	NA	TRBD1	TRBJ2-3	TRBV7-2
TGTGCCAGCACTAGACAGGGACCTTCGGGTGGCTACACCTTC	CASTRQGPSGGYTF	NA	TRBD1	TRBJ1-2	TRBV6-5
TGTGCCAGCTCACCAGGATTTAGCAATCAGCCCCAGCATTTT	CASSPGFSNQPQHF	NA	NA	TRBJ1-5	TRBV18
TGCAGCGTACCCGGGACAGGGGATTGGTTCTTC	CSVPGTGDWFF	NA	TRBD1	TRBJ2-1	TRBV29-1
TGTGCCAGCTATAGAGACAGGAACACTGAAGCTTTCTTT	CASYRDRNTEAFF	NA	NA	TRBJ1-1	TRBV6-5
TGTGCCAGCTCACCAGGGCTAGCGGGGTTAAGGGAGCAGTTCTTC	CASSPGLAGLREQFF	NA	TRBD2	TRBJ2-1	TRBV18
TGCAGCGTTGCATGGGATACGGAGACCCAGTACTTC	CSVAWDTETQYF	NA	NA	TRBJ2-5	TRBV29-1
TGTGCCAGCAGCCTCGGACAAAATCCTGATGGCTACACCTTC	CASSLGQNPDGYTF	NA	NA	TRBJ1-2	TRBV5-4
TGTGCCAGCACTGTCAGGGCGAGTACGCAGTATTTT	CASTVRASTQYF	once	NA	TRBJ2-3	TRBV12-3/TRBV12-4
TGTGCCAGCAGCTTCAGCTCGGTTCAGGGGAGTGAAGCTTTCTTT	CASSFSSVQGSEAFF	NA	NA	TRBJ1-1	TRBV7-9
TGCAGCGATCGGGCTAGCGGCACAGATACGCAGTATTTT	CSDRASGTDTQYF	NA	NA	TRBJ2-3	TRBV29-1
TGCGCCAGGCATTCGGGGGGAGACTTATCATGTCAGCCCCAGCATTTT	CARHSGGDLSCQPQHF	NA	NA	TRBJ1-5	TRBV23-1
TGCGCCAGCAGTTCCTTCAGCCAAGTGGAACTGTTTTTT	CASSSFSQVELFF	NA	NA	TRBJ1-4	TRBV10-2
TGTGCCATCAGTGATGGGGGCTCAGGTTCACCCCTCCACTTT	CAISDGGSGSPLHF	NA	NA	TRBJ1-6	TRBV10-3
TGTGCCAGCAGACAACGGATTTCCTATGGCTACACCTTC	CASRQRISYGYTF	NA	NA	TRBJ1-2	TRBV12-3/TRBV12-4
TGTGCCAGCAGCCAAGTGGGGACAGATCAAGAGACCCAGTACTTC	CASSQVGTDQETQYF	once	TRBD1	TRBJ2-5	TRBV4-2
TGTGCCAGCAGGCGGGGCAGTAACAGTCAGCCCCAGCATTTT	CASRRGSNSQPQHF	NA	NA	TRBJ1-5	TRBV27
TGTGCCAGCAGCTTAGCCACCGGGGAGCTGTTTTTT	CASSLATGELFF	NA	NA	TRBJ2-2	TRBV7-8
TGTGCCAGCAGCCAAAAGGGACAGAGAGAAAAACTGTTTTTT	CASSQKGQREKLFF	NA	TRBD1	TRBJ1-4	TRBV3-1/TRBV3-2
TGCGCCAGCAGCTTGATTCAATACACAGATACGCAGTATTTT	CASSLIQYTDTQYF	NA	NA	TRBJ2-3	TRBV5-1
TGTGCCAGCTCACCAGGCAGCGGGGAGCTGTTTTTT	CASSPGSGELFF	NA	NA	TRBJ2-2	TRBV18
TGTGCCAGCAGTGACAGCTACGCAACTAATGAAAAACTGTTTTTT	CASSDSYATNEKLFF	NA	NA	TRBJ1-4	TRBV6-1
TGTGCCAGCAGCCAGGGGGCTCCCCGTGAAAAACTGTTTTTT	CASSQGAPREKLFF	NA	NA	TRBJ1-4	TRBV4-2
TGTGCCAGTAGTGCCCACCGGGAGGCTAGCGAGCAGTACTTC	CASSAHREASEQYF	once	TRBD2	TRBJ2-7	TRBV19
TGTGCCACCAGCAGAACGGGGGAGACCCAGTACTTC	CATSRTGETQYF	NA	NA	TRBJ2-5	TRBV15
TGTGCCAGTAGTAAGGGACCCCCAGGGCCCTACACCGGGGAGCTGTTTTTT	CASSKGPPGPYTGELFF	NA	NA	TRBJ2-2	TRBV19
TGCGCCAGCAGCCAGCACCGGGACAGCTATGGCTACACCTTC	CASSQHRDSYGYTF	NA	TRBD1	TRBJ1-2	TRBV4-3